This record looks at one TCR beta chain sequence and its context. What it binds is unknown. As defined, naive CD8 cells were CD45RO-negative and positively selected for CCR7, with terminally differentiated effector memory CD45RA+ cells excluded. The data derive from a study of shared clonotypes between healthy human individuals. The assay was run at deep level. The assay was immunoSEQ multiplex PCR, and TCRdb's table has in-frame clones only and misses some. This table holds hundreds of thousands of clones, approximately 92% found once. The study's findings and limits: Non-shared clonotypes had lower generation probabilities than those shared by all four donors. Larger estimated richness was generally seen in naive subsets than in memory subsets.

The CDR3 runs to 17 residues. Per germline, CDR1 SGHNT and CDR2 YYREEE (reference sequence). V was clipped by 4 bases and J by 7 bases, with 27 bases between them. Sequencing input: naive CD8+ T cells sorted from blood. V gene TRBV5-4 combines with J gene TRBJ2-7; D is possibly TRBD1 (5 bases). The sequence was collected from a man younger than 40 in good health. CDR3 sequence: CASSIYPYPRGIEEQYF. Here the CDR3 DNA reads TGTGCCAGCAGCATCTATCCCTACCCTAGGGGTATCGAGGAGCAGTACTTC.